The 23 T cell receptor beta chains below all came from one sample that was sequenced in a study of tissue T cells after allogeneic stem cell transplantation (dated 2022 in TCRdb). In the paper's terms, the time point label means: mouse harvest day 7 after allogeneic transplant. Mouse grafts combined 10^7 T-cell-depleted bone marrow cells with 10^6 splenic CD5+ T cells, given via tail vein injection. The library relied on the immunoSEQ multiplex PCR assay. The immuneACCESS repertoire file appears here via TCRdb, limited to in-frame rearrangements. These files lack a portion of the clones; in checked studies, under half of the deficit traces to unresolved V genes, and the cause of the others is not known. The sample data list several thousand clones, and roughly half of these were observed just once. Of the sample, 6% to 8% is held by the ten largest clones. Sequencing was performed on gut tissue. Receptors were obtained from a female BALB/c mouse given C57BL/6 T cells with graft-versus-host disease after an allogeneic hematopoietic cell transplant.

For this clone: The genes and germline here are from mouse. The read falls 1 residue short of the CDR3 end, and the missing part is taken from the germline J gene. V is TRBV26 and J is TRBJ1-3; 9 nucleotides line up with TRBD1. Germline CDR1 reads KGHPV; CDR2 reads FQNQEV (reference sequence). The CDR3 consists of 16 residues. J lost 0 bases, V lost 4 bases, and 4 bases had no gene match. CDR3 in amino acids: CASSPGQGYSGNTLYF. The CDR3 DNA, read in part, is TGTGCCAGCAGTCCGGGACAGGGTTATTCTGGAAATACGCTCTAT. The variable domain in full, completed from reference TRBV26 and TRBJ1-3, reads NSKVIQTPRYLVKGQGQKAKMRCIPEKGHPVVFWYQQNKNNEFKFLINFQNQEVLQQIDMTEKRFSAECPSNSPCSLEIQSSEAGDSALYLCASSPGQGYSGNTLYFGEGSRLIVV.

As to this clone: The gene names given are mouse names. The read gets to within 1 residue of the CDR3 end, and the germline J gene fills in the rest. This sequence joins TRBV31 and TRBJ2-4; D uncertain. The V and J ends lost 0 bases and 0 bases respectively, with 4 bases between them. CDR1 and CDR2 (germline): GKSSPN, SITVG. There are 13 residues in the CDR3. The chain's CDR3 is CAWSLRSQNTLYF. CDR3 DNA (partial): TGTGCCTGGAGTCTTAGAAGTCAAAACACCTTGTAC. Full variable domain (missing parts from reference TRBV31 and TRBJ2-4): AQTIHQWPVAEIKAVGSPLSLGCTIKGKSSPNLYWYWQATGGTLQQLFYSITVGQVESVVQLNLSASRPKDDQFILSTEKLLLSHSGFYLCAWSLRSQNTLYFGAGTRLSVL.

The sample holds one count of this clone. Germline and genes here are mouse. The read falls 1 residue short of the CDR3 end, and the missing part is taken from the germline J gene. This chain connects TRBV26 to TRBJ1-1; D ambiguous. Germline assignment: CDR1 KGHPV and CDR2 FQNQEV (reference sequence). V was clipped by 6 bases and J by 0 bases, with 8 bases between them. CDR3 length: 13 amino acids. Partial CDR3 DNA: TGTGCCAGCAGCCCGACAACAAACACAGAAGTCTTC. It yields the protein CASSPTTNTEVF. The full CDR3 protein is CASSPTTNTEVFF.

The sample holds one count of this clone. The listed genes are named as in mouse. The read finishes 1 residue shy of the CDR3 end, and the germline J gene is used to complete it. This rearrangement joins TRBV23 to TRBJ2-4; the table gives TRBD1 as D, unverified against the DNA. The CDR3 runs to 14 residues. Germline CDR1 is KGHTA and CDR2 is FQNQQP. CDR3 in amino acids: CSSSPGQGRNTLYF. The CDR3 bases that were read are TGCTCCAGCAGTCCGGGACAGGGGCGGAACACCTTGTAC.

With regard to this clone: Mouse germline and gene names are used. Read coverage stops 1 residue before the CDR3 terminus; the germline J gene supplies the remainder. The chain uses TRBV16 and TRBJ2-5; 7 nucleotides agree with TRBD1. The CDR3 length is 14 residues. J lost 6 bases, V lost 0 bases, and 3 bases had no gene match. Germline-derived CDR1 and CDR2 are SGHSA and FRNQAP. CDR3 sequence reads: CASSLEQGRDTQYF. The sequenced part of the CDR3 DNA is TGTGCAAGCAGCTTAGAACAGGGGAGGGACACCCAGTAC.

This clone was detected a few times. Each gene name is a mouse one. The CDR3 DNA, read in part, is TGTGCCAGCAGCTCGGGACTGGGGCCCTATGAACAGTAC. This codes for CASSSGLGPYEQY. The whole CDR3 sequence reads CASSSGLGPYEQYF. This rearrangement joins TRBV3 to TRBJ2-7; 10 nucleotides agree with TRBD2. The read ends 1 residue before the CDR3 terminus; that terminus is restored from the germline J gene. Germline-derived CDR1 and CDR2 are SNHLY and FYNGKV (reference sequence). V lost 4 bases to trimming and J lost 2 bases; unmatched junction nucleotides: 2. The CDR3 contains 14 residues.

In the case of this clone: Mouse gene names apply. The read terminates 1 residue before the CDR3 end, so the remaining end is supplied by the germline J gene. The chain combines TRBV26 with TRBJ1-1; a weak D match, TRBD1 (6 bases). The CDR3 loop spans 14 amino acids. Between the trimmed V and J ends, which lost 1 base and 4 bases, there was a span of 10 bases. Germline CDR1 and CDR2: KGHPV and FQNQEV (reference sequence). This CDR3 reads CASSLWGPGTEVFF. The covered CDR3 bases are TGTGCCAGCAGTCTGTGGGGGCCGGGCACAGAAGTCTTC.

About this clone itself: Here the gene names and germline are mouse. CDR3 loop: CASSLPGKQDTQYF. The sequenced part of the CDR3 DNA is TGTGCCAGCAGTCTGCCAGGGAAACAAGACACCCAGTAC. V gene TRBV26 combines with J gene TRBJ2-5, with a possible D match to TRBD1 (5 bases). The read terminates 1 residue ahead of where the CDR3 ends, so the germline J gene completes it. This CDR3 spans 14 amino acids. Germline V lookup: CDR1 KGHPV, CDR2 FQNQEV (reference sequence). V was clipped by 2 bases and J by 3 bases, with 9 bases between them. Using reference TRBV26 and TRBJ2-5 for the parts outside the CDR3, the full variable domain is NSKVIQTPRYLVKGQGQKAKMRCIPEKGHPVVFWYQQNKNNEFKFLINFQNQEVLQQIDMTEKRFSAECPSNSPCSLEIQSSEAGDSALYLCASSLPGKQDTQYFGPGTRLLVL.

Regarding this clone: Gene labels here are mouse ones. The read comes to an end 1 residue before the CDR3 does, leaving the germline J gene to fill in the end. V is TRBV13-1 and J is TRBJ2-2; 7 nucleotides agree with TRBD1. This CDR3 has 14 amino acids. The ends lost 5 bases at V and 1 base at J; junction bases unmatched: 2. CDR1 is NSHNY and CDR2 is SYGAGN in the germline V gene. The DNA read from the CDR3 is TGTGCCAGCAGCCGGGACAGAAACACCGGGCAGCTCTAC. It yields the protein CASSRDRNTGQLY. The entire CDR3 is CASSRDRNTGQLYF.

To note about this clone: Gene names are the mouse ones. The CDR3 extends 1 residue past the end of the read, so its final part is completed from the germline J gene. The V gene is TRBV26, the J gene TRBJ2-3, with D perhaps TRBD2 (6 bases). The V and J ends lost 2 bases and 0 bases respectively, with 9 bases between them. Germline loops: CDR1 KGHPV, CDR2 FQNQEV (reference sequence). This CDR3 has 15 amino acids. This CDR3 is CASSLAGTSAETLYF. CDR3 DNA (partial): TGTGCCAGCAGTCTGGCAGGGACTAGTGCAGAAACGCTGTAT.

As for this clone: Mouse gene names apply. The read halts 1 residue ahead of the CDR3 end, with the missing end drawn from the germline J gene. The chain couples TRBV26 to TRBJ1-6, with a tentative D call TRBD1 (5 bases). TRBJ1-6 is classed as an ORF, of uncertain function. The CDR3 covers 14 residues. Germline CDR1 is KGHPV and CDR2 is FQNQEV (reference sequence). The V end lost 4 bases, the J end lost 5 bases, and 9 bases lay between the germline ends. CDR3 DNA (partial): TGTGCCAGCAGTCGAACGGGGGATAATTCGCCCCTCTAC. Its translation is CASSRTGDNSPLY. The complete CDR3 reads CASSRTGDNSPLYF.

This clone showed up just a few times. Genes and germline are mouse. From the germline J gene comes the end of the CDR3, since the read stops 1 residue before it. This rearrangement joins TRBV26 to TRBJ2-4, with D possibly being TRBD1 (6 bases). Germline CDR1 and CDR2: KGHPV and FQNQEV (reference sequence). CDR3 length: 14 amino acids. V lost 0 bases, J lost 3 bases, and 7 bases lay in between. CDR3 bases read: TGTGCCAGCAGTCTGTCACAGGGACAAAACACCTTGTAC. Translation: CASSLSQGQNTLY. The entire CDR3 is CASSLSQGQNTLYF.

As to this clone: All gene names here are mouse names. The read ends 1 residue before the CDR3 terminus; that terminus is restored from the germline J gene. The rearrangement uses TRBV26 and TRBJ1-6; D is unresolved. TRBJ1-6 is an ORF, with its function uncertain. V dropped 3 bases and J dropped 8 bases, with 5 bases sitting between them. Germline V gene lookup returns CDR1 KGHPV and CDR2 FQNQEV (reference sequence). This CDR3 comprises 12 residues. The CDR3: CASSLRDSPLYF. The sequenced part of the CDR3 DNA is TGTGCCAGCAGTCTAAGGGATTCGCCCCTCTAC.

Of note for this clone: Gene names follow the mouse nomenclature. Read data end 1 residue before the CDR3 end; the end is taken from the germline J gene. V usage is TRBV19 and J usage is TRBJ2-1; D uncertain. Germline CDR1 reads FNHDT; CDR2 reads SITEND (reference sequence). The CDR3 sequence is 12 residues long. Deletions cut 2 bases from V and 7 bases from J, with 7 bases between. CDR3 DNA, as far as it was read: TGTGCCAGCAGTATTTTGGAAGCTGAGCAGTTC. This gives the protein CASSILEAEQF. The whole CDR3 protein reads CASSILEAEQFF.

Only a few counts were recorded for this clone. Gene and germline names: mouse. The read falls 1 residue short of the CDR3 end, and the missing part is taken from the germline J gene. V usage is TRBV31 and J usage is TRBJ2-5, with D maybe TRBD2 (7 bases). V lost 0 bases and J 5 bases, leaving 9 bases between the germline ends. The CDR3 consists of 13 residues. Germline V gene lookup returns CDR1 GKSSPN and CDR2 SITVG. The CDR3 here is CAWSLGGRDTQYF. The sequenced CDR3 bases are TGTGCCTGGAGTCTTGGGGGGCGAGACACCCAGTAC.

As concerns this clone: Gene names and germline refer to mouse. The read ends 1 residue shy of where the CDR3 ends; the end is completed using the germline J gene. The V call is TRBV26, the J call TRBJ1-1; no clear D. V was shortened by 0 bases and J by 1 base, with 6 bases between the two germline ends. The CDR3 contains 14 residues. CDR1 and CDR2 (germline): KGHPV, FQNQEV (reference sequence). CDR3 DNA (partial): TGTGCCAGCAGTCTGTCGTCAGAAAACACAGAAGTCTTC. It codes for CASSLSSENTEVF. The entire CDR3 sequence reads CASSLSSENTEVFF.

Remarks on this clone: Gene names denote mouse genes. The read is 1 residue too short to cover the CDR3 end, so that end is filled in from the germline J gene. This sequence joins TRBV3 and TRBJ2-2; the match to TRBD1 covers 10 bases. CDR1 and CDR2 (germline): SNHLY, FYNGKV (reference sequence). The CDR3 has 16 amino acids. Germline trimming cut 3 bases from V and 4 bases from J; bases unmatched to any gene: 5. The covered CDR3 bases are TGTGCCAGCAGCTTCGGGACAGGGGTGGGCACCGGGCAGCTCTAC. Protein: CASSFGTGVGTGQLY. The CDR3 reads in full as CASSFGTGVGTGQLYF.

Remarks on this clone: The listed genes are named as in mouse. The sequence runs out 1 residue before the end of the CDR3; the remainder is reconstructed from the germline J gene. The chain couples TRBV26 to TRBJ1-1; a weak D match, TRBD1 (5 bases). CDR3 length: 11 amino acids. With 4 bases removed from V and 6 bases from J, the gap between germline ends came to 6 bases. Germline values: CDR1 KGHPV, CDR2 FQNQEV (reference sequence). The CDR3 DNA, read in part, is TGTGCCAGCAGTCGGGGACCAGAAGTCTTC. It specifies CASSRGPEVF. The whole CDR3 is CASSRGPEVFF.

With respect to this clone: Germline and genes here are mouse. The CDR3 end is not reached by the read, which stops 1 residue before it; the germline J gene fills it in. This rearrangement joins TRBV14 to TRBJ2-1, with 10 bases matching TRBD2. This CDR3 contains 16 residues. V shed 1 base and J 3 bases; nucleotides not matched to a gene: 4. In germline, CDR1 is SGHDT, CDR2 FRDEAV. CDR3 sequence reads: CASSFLGGRVYAEQFF. The part of the CDR3 DNA that was read is TGTGCCAGCAGTTTCCTGGGGGGGCGAGTCTATGCTGAGCAGTTC.

Judged by abundance, this clone is large. The genes and germline here are from mouse. The read halts 1 residue ahead of the CDR3 end, with the missing end drawn from the germline J gene. The V and J genes are TRBV13-2 and TRBJ2-1; possible D gene TRBD2, 5 bases. V lost 0 bases to trimming and J lost 8 bases, with 6 bases between them. The V gene's germline CDR1 is NNHNN and CDR2 SYGAGS (reference sequence). The CDR3 runs 12 residues. The CDR3 DNA, read in part, is TGTGCCAGCGGTGATGCTGGGACTGAGCAGTTC. As protein: CASGDAGTEQF. The full CDR3 protein is CASGDAGTEQFF.

As to this clone: These gene names are mouse names. With the read ending 1 residue before the CDR3 end, the germline J gene is used to fill in that end. The gene calls are TRBV26 and TRBJ1-3, with TRBD1 matching 7 bases. Germline CDR1 and CDR2: KGHPV and FQNQEV (reference sequence). V lost 2 bases, J lost 3 bases, and 7 bases stayed unmatched. CDR3 length: 16 residues. CDR3 residues: CASSLIRQGGGNTLYF. The CDR3 DNA, read in part, is TGTGCCAGCAGTCTGATTAGACAGGGAGGTGGAAATACGCTCTAT.

For this clone: The genes and germline here are from mouse. The CDR3 goes on 1 residue after the read ends, and that part is filled in from the germline J gene. The chain employs TRBV5 and TRBJ2-5, with 7 bases lining up with TRBD2. The junction had 3 bases not matched to a gene; V was cut back by 0 bases and J by 6 bases. In germline, CDR1 is LGHNA, CDR2 YNLKQL (reference sequence). The CDR3 is 14 amino acids. CDR3 sequence reads: CASSQDGGRDTQYF. CDR3 DNA (partial): TGTGCCAGCAGCCAAGATGGGGGGAGGGACACCCAGTAC.

This clone ranks as medium-sized. The genes are named according to mouse. The read halts 1 residue ahead of the CDR3 end, with the missing end drawn from the germline J gene. The chain employs TRBV23 and TRBJ2-7. Germline assignment: CDR1 KGHTA and CDR2 FQNQQP. The CDR3 covers 16 residues. Partial CDR3 DNA: TGCTCCAGCAGTCAATCTATACGGCAGAGCTCCTATGAACAGTAC. It codes for CSSSQSIRQSSYEQY. The whole CDR3 reads CSSSQSIRQSSYEQYF. Filled out from reference TRBV23 and TRBJ2-7, the complete variable domain reads DAAVTQKPRYLIKMKGQEAEMKCIPEKGHTAVFWYQQKQSKELKFLIYFQNQQPLDQIDMVKERFSAVCPSSSLCSLGIRTCEAEDSALYLCSSSQSIRQSSYEQYFGPGTRLTVL.